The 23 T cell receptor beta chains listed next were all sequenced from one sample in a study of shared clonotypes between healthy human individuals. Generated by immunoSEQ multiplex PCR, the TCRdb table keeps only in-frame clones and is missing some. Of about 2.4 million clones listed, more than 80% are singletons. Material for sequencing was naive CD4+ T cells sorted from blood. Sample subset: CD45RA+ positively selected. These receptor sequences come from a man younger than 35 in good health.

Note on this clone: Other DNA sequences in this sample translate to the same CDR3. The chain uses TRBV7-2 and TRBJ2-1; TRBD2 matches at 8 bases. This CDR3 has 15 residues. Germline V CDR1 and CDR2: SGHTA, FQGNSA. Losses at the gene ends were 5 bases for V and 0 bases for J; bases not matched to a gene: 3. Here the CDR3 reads CASSPSGSSYNEQFF. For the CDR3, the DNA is TGTGCCAGCAGCCCCAGCGGGAGCTCCTACAATGAGCAGTTCTTC.

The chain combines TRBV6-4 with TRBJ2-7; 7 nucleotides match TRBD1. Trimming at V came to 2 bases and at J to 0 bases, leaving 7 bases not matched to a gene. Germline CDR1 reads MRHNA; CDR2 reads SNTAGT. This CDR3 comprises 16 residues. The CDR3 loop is CASSDTQGLSSYEQYF. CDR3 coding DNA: TGTGCCAGCAGTGACACACAGGGGTTAAGCTCCTACGAGCAGTACTTC.

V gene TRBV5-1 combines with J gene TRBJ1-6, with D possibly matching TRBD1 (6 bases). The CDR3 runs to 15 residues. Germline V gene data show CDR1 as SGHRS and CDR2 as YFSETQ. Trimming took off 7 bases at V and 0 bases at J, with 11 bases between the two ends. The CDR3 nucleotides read TGCGCCAGCTCCACAGGGAGCTCCTATAATTCACCCCTCCACTTT. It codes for CASSTGSSYNSPLHF.

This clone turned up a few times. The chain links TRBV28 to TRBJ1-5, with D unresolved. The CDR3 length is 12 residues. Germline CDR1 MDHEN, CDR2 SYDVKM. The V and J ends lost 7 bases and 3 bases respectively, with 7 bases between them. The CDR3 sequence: CASTRNNQPQHF. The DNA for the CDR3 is TGTGCCAGCACCAGAAACAATCAGCCCCAGCATTTT.

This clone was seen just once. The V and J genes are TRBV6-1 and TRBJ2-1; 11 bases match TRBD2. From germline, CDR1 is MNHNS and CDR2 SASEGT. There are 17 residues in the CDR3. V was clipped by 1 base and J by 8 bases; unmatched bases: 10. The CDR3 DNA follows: TGTGCCAGCAGTGAAGTTATGGTAGCGGGGGGGCCTTATGAGCAGTTCTTC. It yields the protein CASSEVMVAGGPYEQFF.

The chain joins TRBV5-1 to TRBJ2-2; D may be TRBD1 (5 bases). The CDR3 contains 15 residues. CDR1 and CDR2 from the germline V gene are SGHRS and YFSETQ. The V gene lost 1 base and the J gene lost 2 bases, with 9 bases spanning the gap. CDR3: CASSLMGLNTGELFF. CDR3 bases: TGCGCCAGCAGCTTGATGGGGCTTAACACCGGGGAGCTGTTTTTT.

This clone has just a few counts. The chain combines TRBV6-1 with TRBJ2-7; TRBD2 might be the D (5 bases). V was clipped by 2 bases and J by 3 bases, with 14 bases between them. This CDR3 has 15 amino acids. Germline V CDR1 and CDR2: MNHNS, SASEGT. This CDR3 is CASSELVSGGYEQYF. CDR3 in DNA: TGTGCCAGCAGTGAATTGGTCAGCGGAGGCTACGAGCAGTACTTC.

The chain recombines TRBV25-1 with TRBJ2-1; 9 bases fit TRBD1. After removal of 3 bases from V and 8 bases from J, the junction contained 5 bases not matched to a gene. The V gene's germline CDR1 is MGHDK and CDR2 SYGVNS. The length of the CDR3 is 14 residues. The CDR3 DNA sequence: TGTGCCAGCAGTGACGGACAGGGGATACATGAGCAGTTCTTC. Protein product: CASSDGQGIHEQFF.

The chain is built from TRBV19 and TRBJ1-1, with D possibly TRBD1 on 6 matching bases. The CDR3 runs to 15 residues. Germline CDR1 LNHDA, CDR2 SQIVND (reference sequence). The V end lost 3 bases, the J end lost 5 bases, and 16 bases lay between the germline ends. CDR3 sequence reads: CASSMGGGRWTEAFF. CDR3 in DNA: TGTGCCAGTAGTATGGGCGGGGGCCGGTGGACTGAAGCTTTCTTT.

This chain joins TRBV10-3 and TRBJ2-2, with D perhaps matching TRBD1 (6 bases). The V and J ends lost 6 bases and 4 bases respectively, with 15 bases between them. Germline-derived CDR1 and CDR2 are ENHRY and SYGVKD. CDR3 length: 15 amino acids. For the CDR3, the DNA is TGTGCCATCAGCAAATCAGGGGATGGCACCGGGGAGCTGTTTTTT. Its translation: CAISKSGDGTGELFF.

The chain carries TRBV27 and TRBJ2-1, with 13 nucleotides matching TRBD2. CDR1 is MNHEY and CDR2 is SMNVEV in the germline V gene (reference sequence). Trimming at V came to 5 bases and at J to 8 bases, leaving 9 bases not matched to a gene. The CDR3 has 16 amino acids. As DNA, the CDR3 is TGTGCCAGCAGTCCACGAGGACTAGCGGGAGCCGATGAGCAGTTCTTC. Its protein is CASSPRGLAGADEQFF.

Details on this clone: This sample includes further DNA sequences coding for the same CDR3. The CDR3 DNA reads TGTGCCAGCAGCTGGACTAGCGGAGCTGAGACCCAGTACTTC. Translation: CASSWTSGAETQYF. The genes are TRBV5-6 and TRBJ2-5; 10 positions agree with TRBD2. This CDR3 has 14 residues. J lost 5 bases, V lost 3 bases, and 4 bases had no gene match. Germline CDR1 SGHDT, CDR2 YYEEEE. Based on the CDR3 plus reference TRBV5-6 and TRBJ2-5, the full variable domain is DAGVTQSPTHLIKTRGQQVTLRCSPKSGHDTVSWYQQALGQGPQFIFQYYEEEERQRGNFPDRFSGHQFPNYSSELNVNALLLGDSALYLCASSWTSGAETQYFGPGTRLLVL.

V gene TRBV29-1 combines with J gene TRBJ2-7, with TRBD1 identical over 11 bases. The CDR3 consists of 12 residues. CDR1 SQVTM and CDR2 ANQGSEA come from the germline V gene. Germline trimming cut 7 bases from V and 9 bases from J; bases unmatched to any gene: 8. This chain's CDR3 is CSGGQGATGQYF. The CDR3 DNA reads TGCAGCGGTGGACAGGGGGCTACGGGGCAGTACTTC.

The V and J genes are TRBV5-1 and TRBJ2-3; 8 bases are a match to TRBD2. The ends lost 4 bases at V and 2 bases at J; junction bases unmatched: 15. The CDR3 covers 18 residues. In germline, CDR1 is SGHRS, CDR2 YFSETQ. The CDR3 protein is CASSPGGWFPTDTDTQYF. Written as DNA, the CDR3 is TGCGCCAGCAGCCCGGGAGGGTGGTTTCCAACCGACACAGATACGCAGTATTTT.

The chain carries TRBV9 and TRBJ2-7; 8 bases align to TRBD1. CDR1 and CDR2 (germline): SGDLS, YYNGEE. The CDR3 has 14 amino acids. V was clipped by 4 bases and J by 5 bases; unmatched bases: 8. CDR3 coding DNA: TGTGCCAGCAGCTCAGGGACAGGCGAGAACGAGCAGTACTTC. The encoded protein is CASSSGTGENEQYF.

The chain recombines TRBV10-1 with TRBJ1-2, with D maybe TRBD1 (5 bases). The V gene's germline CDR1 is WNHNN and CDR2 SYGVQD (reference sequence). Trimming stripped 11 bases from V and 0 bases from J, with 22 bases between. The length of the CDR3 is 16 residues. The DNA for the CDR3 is TGCGCCGAGGTAGGCGGCAGGGCGGAAGCTAACTATGGCTACACCTTC. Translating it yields CAEVGGRAEANYGYTF.

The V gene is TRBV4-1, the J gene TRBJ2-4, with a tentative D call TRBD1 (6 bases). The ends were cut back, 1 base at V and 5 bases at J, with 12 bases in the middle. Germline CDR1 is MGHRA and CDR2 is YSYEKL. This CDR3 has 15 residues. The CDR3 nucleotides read TGCGCCAGCAGCCAAGTCCGGACAGCGGAAAACATTCAGTACTTC. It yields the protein CASSQVRTAENIQYF.

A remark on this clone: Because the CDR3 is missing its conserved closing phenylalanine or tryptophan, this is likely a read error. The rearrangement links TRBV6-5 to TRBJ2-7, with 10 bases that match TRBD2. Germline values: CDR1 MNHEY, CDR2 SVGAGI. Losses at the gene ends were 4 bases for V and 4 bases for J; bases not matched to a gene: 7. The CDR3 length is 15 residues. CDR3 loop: CASSSPASGRYEQYS. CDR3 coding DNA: TGTGCCAGCAGTTCCCCCGCTAGCGGGAGATACGAGCAGTACTCC.

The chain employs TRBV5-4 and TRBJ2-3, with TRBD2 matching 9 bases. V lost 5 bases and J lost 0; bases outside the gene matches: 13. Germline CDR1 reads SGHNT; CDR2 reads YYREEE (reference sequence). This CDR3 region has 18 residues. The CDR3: CASSMLAGGAPSTDTQYF. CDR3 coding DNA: TGTGCCAGCAGTATGCTTGCGGGGGGGGCGCCTAGCACAGATACGCAGTATTTT.

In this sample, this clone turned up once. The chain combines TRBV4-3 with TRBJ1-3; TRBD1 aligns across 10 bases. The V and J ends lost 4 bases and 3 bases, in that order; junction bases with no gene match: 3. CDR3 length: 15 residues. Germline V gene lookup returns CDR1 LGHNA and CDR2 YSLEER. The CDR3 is CASSRDRGGGNTIYF. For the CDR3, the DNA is TGCGCCAGCAGCCGGGACAGGGGTGGTGGAAACACCATATATTTT.

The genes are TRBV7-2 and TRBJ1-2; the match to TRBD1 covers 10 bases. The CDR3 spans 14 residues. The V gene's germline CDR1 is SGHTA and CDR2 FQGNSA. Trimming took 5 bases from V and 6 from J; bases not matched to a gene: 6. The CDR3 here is CASSRGQGVDGYTF. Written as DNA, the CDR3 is TGTGCCAGCAGCCGAGGACAGGGGGTGGATGGCTACACCTTC.

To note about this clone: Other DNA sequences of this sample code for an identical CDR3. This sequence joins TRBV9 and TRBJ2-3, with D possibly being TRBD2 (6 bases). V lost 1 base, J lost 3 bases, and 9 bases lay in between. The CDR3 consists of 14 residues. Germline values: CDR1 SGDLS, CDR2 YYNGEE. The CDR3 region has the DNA TGTGCCAGCAGCGTAACGCGGGGAACAGATACGCAGTATTTT. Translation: CASSVTRGTDTQYF.

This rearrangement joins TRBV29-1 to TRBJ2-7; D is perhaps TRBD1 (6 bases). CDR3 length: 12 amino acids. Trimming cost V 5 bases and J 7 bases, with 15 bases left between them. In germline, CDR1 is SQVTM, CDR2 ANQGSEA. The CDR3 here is CSVLPGAGEQYF. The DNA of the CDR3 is TGCAGCGTTCTACCAGGGGCAGGGGAGCAGTACTTC.